Listed below are T cell receptor beta chains from one sample, sequenced in a study of blood T cells in healthy people across ages. Using its own MiXCR run on the 5' RACE reads, TCRdb lists one record per CDR3 protein. Of just under 900,000 distinct CDR3 sequences detected, 29% appear once; the ten largest clones hold 15% to 20%. Sequencing input: blood. Every receptor here comes from a woman over 75 in good health. Each CDR3 is given with its conserved first and last residue. Fields, in order: CDR3 DNA, CDR3 protein, V gene, D gene, J gene, CDR3 length, clone size. The D gene is left open where the match is weak. For some rows the clone size is stated as once, few or many, or as a class when expanded; others skip it.

DNA: TGTGCCAGCAGCGTAGACGTGACTAGCGGTGGAGTTACGCAGTATTTT
CDR3: CASSVDVTSGGVTQYF
V: TRBV9
D: TRBD2
J: TRBJ2-3
length: 16
size: -

DNA: TGTGCCAGCAGCCAAGGACAGGGGGACGAGCAGTACTTC
CDR3: CASSQGQGDEQYF
V: TRBV7-2
D: TRBD1
J: TRBJ2-7
length: 13
size: -

DNA: TGTGCCAGCGGGCGGGCCTCAAACACTGAAGCTTTCTTT
CDR3: CASGRASNTEAFF
V: TRBV7-2
D: -
J: TRBJ1-1
length: 13
size: few

DNA: TGTGCCATCCGGGGGTATCAAACTGAAGCTTTCTTT
CDR3: CAIRGYQTEAFF
V: TRBV10-3
D: -
J: TRBJ1-1
length: 12
size: many

DNA: TGCGCCAGCAGCTTGGACGGTACCGATCAGCCCCAGCATTTT
CDR3: CASSLDGTDQPQHF
V: TRBV5-1
D: -
J: TRBJ1-5
length: 14
size: many

DNA: TGCAGTGCTAGAGCAACGGGGGCCCTCCAAGAGACCCAGTACTTC
CDR3: CSARATGALQETQYF
V: TRBV20-1
D: -
J: TRBJ2-5
length: 15
size: many

DNA: TGTGCCAGTTCGGGGGGACCCGTTGACAAAAACATTCAGTACTTC
CDR3: CASSGGPVDKNIQYF
V: TRBV6-1
D: TRBD2
J: TRBJ2-4
length: 15
size: -

DNA: TGCAGTGCTCGACAGGGGGCTATAGAGCAGTACTTC
CDR3: CSARQGAIEQYF
V: TRBV20-1
D: TRBD1
J: TRBJ2-7
length: 12
size: -

DNA: TGCAGTGCCGCCGAGGAATGGGCGGACAATGAGCAGTTCTTC
CDR3: CSAAEEWADNEQFF
V: TRBV20-1
D: -
J: TRBJ2-1
length: 14
size: few

DNA: TGTGCCAGCAGGGCTCAGGGACAGACGCCGAGTGGCTACACCTTC
CDR3: CASRAQGQTPSGYTF
V: TRBV2
D: TRBD1
J: TRBJ1-2
length: 15
size: few

DNA: TGTGCCAGCAGTGAAGGCAGAAGGGTTCAAAGAGCTTTCTTT
CDR3: CASSEGRRVQRAFF
V: TRBV6-1
D: -
J: TRBJ1-1
length: 14
size: -

DNA: TGTGCCAGCAGCTGGGGGGCATCCCCAGATACGCAGTATTTT
CDR3: CASSWGASPDTQYF
V: TRBV7-9
D: -
J: TRBJ2-3
length: 14
size: many

DNA: TGTGCCAGCAGTTTAACCAGGTTGGATGAGCAGTTCTTC
CDR3: CASSLTRLDEQFF
V: TRBV27
D: -
J: TRBJ2-1
length: 13
size: many

DNA: TGTGCCAGCAGCTTAGTGGGGGGGCCTTACAATGAGCAGTTATTC
CDR3: CASSLVGGPYNEQLF
V: TRBV7-3
D: -
J: TRBJ2-1
length: 15
size: -

DNA: TGTGCCAGCCGGACTAGTGAGCAGTACTTC
CDR3: CASRTSEQYF
V: TRBV2
D: TRBD2
J: TRBJ2-7
length: 10
size: many

DNA: TGCGCCAGCAGCTTGGACGGGACAGAAGCTAACTATGGCTACACCTTC
CDR3: CASSLDGTEANYGYTF
V: TRBV5-1
D: TRBD1
J: TRBJ1-2
length: 16
size: -

DNA: TGTGCCAGCAGCGAGGTAGGGGACTCTGGGGCCAACGTCCTGACTTTC
CDR3: CASSEVGDSGANVLTF
V: TRBV25-1
D: -
J: TRBJ2-6
length: 16
size: -

DNA: TGTGCCTGGAGTGCCGAGAGGACTAGCGGGGGGAGCAATGAGCAGTTCTTC
CDR3: CAWSAERTSGGSNEQFF
V: TRBV30
D: TRBD2
J: TRBJ2-1
length: 17
size: many

DNA: TGTGCCAGCAGCTTAACGATCTACGAGCAGTACTTC
CDR3: CASSLTIYEQYF
V: TRBV7-2
D: -
J: TRBJ2-7
length: 12
size: many

DNA: TGCAGTGCTAGAGGGGTCGGGAGCTCCTACAATGAGCAGTTCTTC
CDR3: CSARGVGSSYNEQFF
V: TRBV20-1
D: -
J: TRBJ2-1
length: 15
size: many

DNA: TGTGCCAGCAGCCCCCCGGACAGAATCCACACTGAAGCTTTCTTT
CDR3: CASSPPDRIHTEAFF
V: TRBV4-2
D: -
J: TRBJ1-1
length: 15
size: many

DNA: TGCGCCAGCAGCTTATCGTGGCGCTTGGGAGATACGCAGTATTTT
CDR3: CASSLSWRLGDTQYF
V: TRBV5-1
D: -
J: TRBJ2-3
length: 15
size: -

DNA: TGTGCCAGCAGTTACTCGGCAGGGGGAAGGGATACGCAGTATTTT
CDR3: CASSYSAGGRDTQYF
V: TRBV6-5
D: TRBD1
J: TRBJ2-3
length: 15
size: -

DNA: TGTGCCAGCAGCCACCAGACTCACCAAGAGACCCAGTACTTC
CDR3: CASSHQTHQETQYF
V: TRBV7-2
D: -
J: TRBJ2-5
length: 14
size: many

DNA: TGTGCCAGCAGCTTAGCTAACAAACAGGGGGGCTACACCTTC
CDR3: CASSLANKQGGYTF
V: TRBV13
D: TRBD1
J: TRBJ1-2
length: 14
size: few

DNA: TGTGCCAGCAGCCAGGGGACTAGCGGGGTCTATGAGCAGTTCTTC
CDR3: CASSQGTSGVYEQFF
V: TRBV7-9
D: TRBD2
J: TRBJ2-1
length: 15
size: -

DNA: TGTGCCAGCAGCATAACAGGGAATAGGGAGACCCAGTACTTC
CDR3: CASSITGNRETQYF
V: TRBV12-3/TRBV12-4
D: -
J: TRBJ2-5
length: 14
size: -

DNA: TGCAGTGCTAGAGTTGTGGGGACATCTTATAGCAATCAGCCCCAGCATTTT
CDR3: CSARVVGTSYSNQPQHF
V: TRBV20-1
D: -
J: TRBJ1-5
length: 17
size: few

DNA: TGTGCCAGCAGTTACCGGGACGACCAAGAGACCCAGTACTTC
CDR3: CASSYRDDQETQYF
V: TRBV6-2/TRBV6-3
D: -
J: TRBJ2-5
length: 14
size: -

DNA: TGTGCCAGCACCCTCAGGGTCGGTACCTACGAGCAGTACTTC
CDR3: CASTLRVGTYEQYF
V: TRBV6-5
D: -
J: TRBJ2-7
length: 14
size: -

DNA: TGCAGTGCTAGAGCGACTAGCGGTGAAGAGACCCAGTACTTC
CDR3: CSARATSGEETQYF
V: TRBV20-1
D: TRBD2
J: TRBJ2-5
length: 14
size: many

DNA: TGTGCCAGCAGCTTAGTGGGGACTACTCTCCACCCCGGGGAGCTGTTTTTT
CDR3: CASSLVGTTLHPGELFF
V: TRBV7-2
D: TRBD2
J: TRBJ2-2
length: 17
size: -

DNA: TGTGCCACCAACGGCGAGCAGTACTTC
CDR3: CATNGEQYF
V: TRBV3-1
D: -
J: TRBJ2-7
length: 9
size: -

DNA: TGCGCCAGCCGACGGACAGGGACGTCCTACGAGCAGTACTTC
CDR3: CASRRTGTSYEQYF
V: TRBV5-1
D: TRBD1
J: TRBJ2-7
length: 14
size: few

DNA: TGTGCCAGCAGCACCGGGGACAGGACTTTGGATTCGGGCTACACCTTC
CDR3: CASSTGDRTLDSGYTF
V: TRBV7-9
D: TRBD1
J: TRBJ1-2
length: 16
size: many

DNA: TGCAGTGCTAGAGCCCGGGAGGGTAACGAGCAGTACTTC
CDR3: CSARAREGNEQYF
V: TRBV20-1
D: TRBD2
J: TRBJ2-7
length: 13
size: -

DNA: TGCGCCAGCAGCCGGACTCCACCCGGGACTAGCATTGGCGGGGAGCTGTTTTTT
CDR3: CASSRTPPGTSIGGELFF
V: TRBV4-3
D: TRBD2
J: TRBJ2-2
length: 18
size: -

DNA: TGCGCCAGCAGCCAAGAGGCCACCGGGGGACTGAAAAACACTGAAGCTTTCTTT
CDR3: CASSQEATGGLKNTEAFF
V: TRBV4-3
D: -
J: TRBJ1-1
length: 18
size: -

DNA: TGCGCCAGCAGCCCCGGACGGGGAAGCTCCTACAATGAGCAGTTCTTC
CDR3: CASSPGRGSSYNEQFF
V: TRBV5-1
D: -
J: TRBJ2-1
length: 16
size: many

DNA: TGCGCCAGCAACTACGGACGGGCAGACAATTCACCCCTCCACTTT
CDR3: CASNYGRADNSPLHF
V: TRBV5-1
D: -
J: TRBJ1-6
length: 15
size: -

DNA: TGTGCCAGCAGCTTAGAACGGCGTGATACGCAGTATTTT
CDR3: CASSLERRDTQYF
V: TRBV7-2
D: -
J: TRBJ2-3
length: 13
size: many

DNA: TGTGCCAGCACCCAGACAGGGGGCTTTCAAGAGACCCAGTACTTC
CDR3: CASTQTGGFQETQYF
V: TRBV5-5
D: TRBD1
J: TRBJ2-5
length: 15
size: many

DNA: TGTGCCAGCAGCAAAGGCTCCTTTGGGACGGCCTGCCGTAATCAGCCCCAGCATTTT
CDR3: CASSKGSFGTACRNQPQHF
V: TRBV21-1
D: -
J: TRBJ1-5
length: 19
size: many

DNA: TGTGCCAGCGTAGAAGGACAGGGGTTCTACGAGCAGTACTTC
CDR3: CASVEGQGFYEQYF
V: TRBV28
D: TRBD1
J: TRBJ2-7
length: 14
size: -

DNA: TGCAGCGTTGACCAGGGCCGAACCTACACCTTC
CDR3: CSVDQGRTYTF
V: TRBV29-1
D: -
J: TRBJ1-2
length: 11
size: many

DNA: TGCAGTGCTAGAGACGCGGCCAAAATCACCGGGGAGCTGTTTTTT
CDR3: CSARDAAKITGELFF
V: TRBV20-1
D: -
J: TRBJ2-2
length: 15
size: -